Listed below are T cell receptor beta chains from one sample, sequenced in a study of CXCR3-negative and CXCR3-positive naive CD8 T cells. TCRdb reworked the 5' RACE reads into one entry per CDR3 protein, no DNA. The repertoire table contains some 85,000 distinct CDR3 sequences. Sequencing was done on a sample of naive CXCR3+ CD8+ T cells from blood. These TCRs come from a human donor in good health. Some clones in this sample may be carry-over from other donors' samples. The CDR3 runs from the conserved cysteine through the conserved F or W.

J: TRBJ2-2
V: TRBV7-3
CDR3: CASSLGAAHGGELFF

J: TRBJ2-1
V: TRBV28
CDR3: CASSAHPWVLNEQFF

J: TRBJ2-1
V: TRBV14
CDR3: CASSQEVRRGRYNEQFF

J: TRBJ2-2
V: TRBV6-2/TRBV6-3
CDR3: CASSDRGPIGELFF

J: TRBJ2-7
V: TRBV6-5
CDR3: CASSFGRRSSYEQYF

J: TRBJ2-7
V: TRBV25-1
CDR3: CASSEYEGEQYF

J: TRBJ1-1
V: TRBV3-1
CDR3: CASSQDSPGMNTEAFF

J: TRBJ2-7
V: TRBV30
CDR3: CAYRTAPYEQYF

J: TRBJ2-7
V: TRBV19
CDR3: CASSTTMTGYEQYF

J: TRBJ1-4
V: TRBV27
CDR3: CASSLIGGELFF

J: TRBJ2-3
V: TRBV3-1
CDR3: CASSHRLGTSGSIPDTQYF

J: TRBJ1-2
V: TRBV27
CDR3: CASRDPRQGKDSDGYTF

J: TRBJ1-3
V: TRBV4-3
CDR3: CASSHGGGAGNTIYF

J: TRBJ2-1
V: TRBV20-1
CDR3: CSARADSGGLGNYNEQFF

J: TRBJ1-5
V: TRBV27
CDR3: CASSPGTERQPQHF

J: TRBJ1-2
V: TRBV4-1
CDR3: CASSQGGGQFLNYGYTF

J: TRBJ2-2
V: TRBV7-6
CDR3: CASSLGSVRAGELFF

J: TRBJ2-7
V: TRBV10-3
CDR3: CAISESMGREQYF

J: TRBJ2-5
V: TRBV10-3
CDR3: CAISGEDRESETQYF

J: TRBJ2-5
V: TRBV28
CDR3: CASSLAGDGETQYF

J: TRBJ2-3
V: TRBV27
CDR3: CASNILAGGTDTQYF

J: TRBJ1-5
V: TRBV15
CDR3: CATSSGRGNQPQHF

J: TRBJ2-7
V: TRBV12-3/TRBV12-4
CDR3: CASTGDGIGYEQYF

J: TRBJ1-1
V: TRBV5-6
CDR3: CASSLGGMAEAFF

J: TRBJ2-5
V: TRBV6-7
CDR3: CASSYRRGLGETQYF

J: TRBJ2-5
V: TRBV2
CDR3: CASSETGSQETQYF

J: TRBJ2-1
V: TRBV7-7
CDR3: CASSLKAGNVNEQFF

J: TRBJ1-1
V: TRBV15
CDR3: CATSSFRRNTEAFF

J: TRBJ2-1
V: TRBV5-1
CDR3: CASSLEGNEQFF

J: TRBJ2-3
V: TRBV7-9
CDR3: CASSSTSGLTDTQYF

J: TRBJ1-2
V: TRBV20-1
CDR3: CSATAGTGVTDYYGYTF

J: TRBJ2-7
V: TRBV20-1
CDR3: CSARGVSSYEQYF

J: TRBJ2-7
V: TRBV2
CDR3: CASGELAGNYEQYF

J: TRBJ2-2
V: TRBV28
CDR3: CASSFYGRPSGELFF

J: TRBJ1-1
V: TRBV29-1
CDR3: CSVIVNGRNTEAFF

J: TRBJ2-3
V: TRBV3-1
CDR3: CASSAISRNTDTQYF

J: TRBJ2-5
V: TRBV5-1
CDR3: CASSPRGQQETQYF

J: TRBJ1-2
V: TRBV29-1
CDR3: CSVERPPPYYGYTF

J: TRBJ2-3
V: TRBV5-1
CDR3: CASSEGTGTDTQYF

J: TRBJ2-5
V: TRBV28
CDR3: CASSFKVAGGRETQYF